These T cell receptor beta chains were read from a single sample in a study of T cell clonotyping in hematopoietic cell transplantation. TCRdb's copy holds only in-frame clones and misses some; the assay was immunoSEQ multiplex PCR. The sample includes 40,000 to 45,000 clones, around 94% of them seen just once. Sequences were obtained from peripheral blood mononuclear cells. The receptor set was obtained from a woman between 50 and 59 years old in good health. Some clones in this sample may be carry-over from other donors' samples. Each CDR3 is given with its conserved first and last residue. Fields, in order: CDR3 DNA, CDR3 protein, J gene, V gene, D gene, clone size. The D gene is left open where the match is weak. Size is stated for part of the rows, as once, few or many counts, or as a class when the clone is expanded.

TGTGCCAGCTCACGTCGGGACAGGGATAATTCACCCCTCCACTTT CASSRRDRDNSPLHF TRBJ1-6 TRBV18 TRBD1 .
TGTGCCAGCAGCTTGTTGCTGCGGGGGGGTTACGAGCAGTACTTC CASSLLLRGGYEQYF TRBJ2-7 TRBV5-5 TRBD2 .
TGTGCCAGCAGTGAACGGGCCTCTAGCAATCAGCCCCAGCATTTT CASSERASSNQPQHF TRBJ1-5 TRBV6-1 . .
TGTGCCACCACGGTGGCTAGCGGGAACAATGAGCAGTTCTTC CATTVASGNNEQFF TRBJ2-1 TRBV19 TRBD2 .
TGTGCCAGCAGCTTAGCGCGCGGGGTGGAGACCCAGTACTTC CASSLARGVETQYF TRBJ2-5 TRBV11-3 . .
TGCGCCAGCAGCTCCCCACCAGCGTCGGCTTGGACCCTCTCTTATGGCTACACCTTC CASSSPPASAWTLSYGYTF TRBJ1-2 TRBV10-1 . .
TGCGCCAGCAGCTTGGACACACGCAGGGGGCAGGAAAAACTGTTTTTT CASSLDTRRGQEKLFF TRBJ1-4 TRBV5-1 TRBD1 .
TGTGCCAGCAGCTCCTCGGCCGAGCGGGAGCAGTTCTTC CASSSSAEREQFF TRBJ2-1 TRBV7-6 . .
TGTGCCAGCAGTCCGACTAGCGGGTCCTACGAGCAGTACTTC CASSPTSGSYEQYF TRBJ2-7 TRBV6-6 TRBD2 .
TGTGCCAGTAGTATAGCCGACAATCAGCCCCAGCATTTT CASSIADNQPQHF TRBJ1-5 TRBV19 . .
TGTGCCAGCAGCTCCCCGGGACTCATAGATACGCAGTATTTT CASSSPGLIDTQYF TRBJ2-3 TRBV7-3 . .
TGTGCCAGCAGTTACTCCTCCGAGCAGTACTTC CASSYSSEQYF TRBJ2-7 TRBV6-5 . once
TGTGCCAGCAGCCCGCGGGATGTGCCCCTCCACTTT CASSPRDVPLHF TRBJ1-6 TRBV7-9 . .